This record concerns one T cell receptor (beta chain) sequence. As yet, its antigen is unknown. The PCR used 60 Vbeta and 13 Jbeta primers. The data were produced by immunoSEQ multiplex PCR, yet TCRdb's version contains in-frame clones alone and is incomplete. The sample has more than 95,000 clones, around 77% seen once. This sample was taken from a study of cytomegalovirus exposure and HLA in healthy donors. On the study more broadly: Caucasian-associated ancestry cluster membership applied to over 80% of approximately 400 genotyped donors.

CDR3 size: 15 residues. V was clipped by 2 bases and J by 4 bases, with 14 bases between them. Per germline, CDR1 MDHEN and CDR2 SYDVKM. General study results and limits: Per a later analysis, roughly 17,000 TCR beta sequences showed association with HLA alleles at 0.05 false discovery rate. Highly shared sequence variants in one cluster were likely a sequencing artifact.

The sequence derives from a woman aged 40 to 50 in good health and CMV-seropositive. The chain uses TRBV28 and TRBJ1-2, with D unclear. The sequenced sample was PBMCs. CDR3 loop: CASSLRERPSYGYTF. CDR3 DNA sequence: TGTGCCAGCAGTTTACGGGAGCGTCCGAGCTATGGCTACACCTTC.